Listed here are 19 T cell receptor beta chains from one sample, sequenced in a study of Tregs in tolerant kidney transplant recipients. Produced via immunoSEQ multiplex PCR; TCRdb's table is partial and in-frame only. The sample lists about 52,000 clones; roughly nine tenths were seen once. Mixed chimerism was transient after nonmyeloablative marrow transplants from related graft donors. The source was CD8+ T cells from blood (PBMCs), collected 24 months after the transplant. These receptors all come from a human patient who received a combined kidney and bone marrow transplant. Some T cells may possibly be graft donor cells.

The chain has TRBV7-6 and TRBJ1-1, with D possibly matching TRBD1 (6 bases). V was clipped by 4 bases and J by 7 bases, with 10 bases between them. The CDR3 extends over 12 amino acids. Germline CDR1 and CDR2: SGHVS and FNYEAQ. The CDR3 sequence: CASSSGQNEAFF. The CDR3 DNA reads as TGTGCCAGCAGCTCCGGACAGAATGAAGCTTTCTTT.

The chain combines TRBV4-3 with TRBJ2-5; no firm D call. Trimming took off 0 bases at V and 5 bases at J, with 13 bases between the two ends. The CDR3 has 15 amino acids. Per the germline V gene, CDR1 is LGHNA and CDR2 is YSLEER. The CDR3 DNA is TGCGCCAGCAGCCAAGATCTCCCGGTGTGGGAGACCCAGTACTTC. It codes for CASSQDLPVWETQYF.

The chain uses TRBV29-1 and TRBJ2-1, with D unresolved. The V gene's germline CDR1 is SQVTM and CDR2 ANQGSEA. This CDR3 is 14 amino acids long. V lost 4 bases, J lost 4 bases, and 14 bases lay in between. The CDR3 DNA sequence: TGCAGCGTTGCTCTCTATACTACATACAATGAGCAGTTCTTC. As protein: CSVALYTTYNEQFF.

This chain connects TRBV29-1 to TRBJ1-1; no definite D call. Trimming removed 6 bases at V and 7 bases at J, with 12 bases between. The CDR3 runs to 11 residues. CDR1 is SQVTM, CDR2 ANQGSEA, per germline. As DNA, the CDR3 is TGCAGCGTCGATTGGGCCGGTGAAGCTTTCTTT. Protein product: CSVDWAGEAFF.

V gene TRBV13 combines with J gene TRBJ2-5; TRBD2 matches at 13 bases. The junction had 16 bases not matched to a gene; V was cut back by 4 bases and J by 5 bases. The CDR3 covers 19 residues. Per germline, CDR1 PRHDT and CDR2 FYEKMQ (reference sequence). The CDR3 loop is CASSSRTSGLAGIGETQYF. CDR3 in DNA: TGTGCCAGCAGCTCTAGAACCTCGGGACTAGCGGGAATCGGGGAGACCCAGTACTTC. The full variable domain, in which reference TRBV13 and TRBJ2-5 provide the parts outside the CDR3, is AAGVIQSPRHLIKEKRETATLKCYPIPRHDTVYWYQQGPGQDPQFLISFYEKMQSDKGSIPDRFSAQQFSDYHSELNMSSLELGDSALYFCASSSRTSGLAGIGETQYFGPGTRLLVL.

The chain carries TRBV11-1 and TRBJ2-5; D is unclear. The J call may be wrong; the DNA end is better matched by TRBJ2-7. CDR3 length: 11 residues. CDR1 SGHAT and CDR2 FQDESV come from the germline V gene (reference sequence). The CDR3 sequence is CASSFRVEQYF. CDR3 coding DNA: TGTGCCAGCAGCTTTCGTGTCGAGCAGTACTTC.

The V call is TRBV7-2, the J call TRBJ2-7; weak D call: TRBD2 (7 bases). Trimming took 9 bases from V and 7 from J, leaving 22 bases between them. Germline assignment: CDR1 SGHTA and CDR2 FQGNSA. This CDR3 spans 14 amino acids. The DNA of the CDR3 is TGTGCCAGTAAATTCAGTGGGGGGGCCGGAGAGCAGTACTTC. Its protein product is CASKFSGGAGEQYF.

The chain joins TRBV9 to TRBJ2-1; D is ambiguous. CDR1 SGDLS and CDR2 YYNGEE come from the germline V gene. This CDR3 has 13 amino acids. V was shortened by 3 bases and J by 8 bases, with 12 bases between the two germline ends. The CDR3 bases are TGTGCCAGCAGCGAAGGAACAGCAGATGAGCAGTTCTTC. It yields the protein CASSEGTADEQFF.

V is TRBV5-6 and J is TRBJ1-6, with D possibly matching TRBD1 (6 bases). The germline CDR1 and CDR2 sequences are SGHDT and YYEEEE. V dropped 4 bases and J dropped 14 bases, with 13 bases sitting between them. The CDR3 has 12 residues. Here the CDR3 DNA reads TGTGCCAGCAGCGAAACAGGGTTAGCCCTCCACTTT. Translation gives CASSETGLALHF.

A single count supports this clone. The genes are TRBV6-5 and TRBJ2-3; D is possibly TRBD1 (8 bases). Per germline, CDR1 MNHEY and CDR2 SVGAGI. The V and J ends lost 9 bases and 4 bases respectively, with 20 bases between them. The CDR3 is 15 amino acids. This CDR3 reads CASTGGGGFSDTQYF. CDR3 coding DNA: TGTGCCAGTACAGGGGGGGGCGGATTTTCAGATACGCAGTATTTT.

V and J are TRBV9 and TRBJ1-2, with D hard to call. Trimming pared 4 bases from V and 0 bases from J, leaving 13 bases between. CDR1 is SGDLS and CDR2 is YYNGEE in the germline V gene. The CDR3 runs to 15 residues. The CDR3 sequence: CASSPVGGPNYGYTF. The DNA for the CDR3 is TGTGCCAGCAGCCCTGTTGGTGGGCCTAACTATGGCTACACCTTC.

The chain joins TRBV5-4 to TRBJ2-7; 10 bases map to TRBD1. The V and J ends lost 4 bases and 6 bases, in that order; junction bases with no gene match: 4. The CDR3 length is 13 residues. CDR1 and CDR2 (germline): SGHNT, YYREEE (reference sequence). This CDR3 reads CASSPGQGFEQYF. The CDR3 DNA sequence: TGTGCCAGCAGCCCGGGACAGGGGTTCGAGCAGTACTTC.

The chain is built from TRBV27 and TRBJ2-2, with TRBD2 identical over 11 bases. The CDR3 covers 18 residues. Germline CDR1 MNHEY, CDR2 SMNVEV (reference sequence). Losses at the gene ends were 2 bases for V and 1 base for J; bases not matched to a gene: 6. The CDR3 loop reads CASSLLLAGGGNTGELFF. CDR3 sequence (DNA): TGTGCCAGCAGTTTACTTCTAGCGGGGGGCGGGAACACCGGGGAGCTGTTTTTT.

This clone was seen once. The V and J genes are TRBV28 and TRBJ2-7; 7 bases align to TRBD1. The CDR3 spans 16 residues. V gave up 5 bases and J gave up 5 bases; unmatched junction bases: 15. Germline lookup yields CDR1 MDHEN and CDR2 SYDVKM. CDR3 sequence (DNA): TGTGCCAGCAGTCCCACCGGGACAGAAATACCCCACGAGCAGTACTTC. This gives the protein CASSPTGTEIPHEQYF. The whole variable domain, filled in from reference TRBV28 and TRBJ2-7, reads DVKVTQSSRYLVKRTGEKVFLECVQDMDHENMFWYRQDPGLGLRLIYFSYDVKMKEKGDIPEGYSVSREKKERFSLILESASTNQTSMYLCASSPTGTEIPHEQYFGPGTRLTVT.

The chain has TRBV13 and TRBJ2-1; TRBD2 aligns across 7 bases. V gave up 3 bases and J gave up 7 bases; unmatched junction bases: 9. The CDR3 is 15 residues long. Looked up from germline, CDR1 is PRHDT and CDR2 is FYEKMQ (reference sequence). CDR3 sequence (DNA): TGTGCCAGCAGCTTTGGGTGGGAGGGGCGGAATGAGCAGTTCTTC. Encoded protein: CASSFGWEGRNEQFF.

The CDR3 reads CASSYGSPNYGYTF. The CDR3 DNA reads as TGTGCCAGCAGCTATGGGAGTCCCAACTATGGCTACACCTTC. V usage is TRBV2 and J usage is TRBJ1-2; D gene unclear. V was clipped by 6 bases and J by 2 bases, with 13 bases between them. This CDR3 contains 14 residues. From germline, CDR1 is SNHLY and CDR2 FYNNEI.

The chain is built from TRBV5-6 and TRBJ1-2; D is ambiguous. There are 14 residues in the CDR3. Germline assignment: CDR1 SGHDT and CDR2 YYEEEE. V lost 6 bases to trimming and J lost 7 bases, with 19 bases between them. The CDR3 DNA sequence: TGTGCCAGCATCCCGTGGAGGGCTCGGCGTGGCTACACCTTC. Protein sequence: CASIPWRARRGYTF. Full variable domain (outside the CDR3, taken from reference TRBV5-6 and TRBJ1-2): DAGVTQSPTHLIKTRGQQVTLRCSPKSGHDTVSWYQQALGQGPQFIFQYYEEEERQRGNFPDRFSGHQFPNYSSELNVNALLLGDSALYLCASIPWRARRGYTFGSGTRLTVV.

The chain employs TRBV25-1 and TRBJ1-1, with a possible D match to TRBD1 (5 bases). The CDR3 has 14 residues. CDR1 is MGHDK, CDR2 SYGVNS, per germline. The ends were cut back, 4 bases at V and 1 base at J, with 10 bases in the middle. CDR3 bases: TGTGCCAGCAGTGCTTTGACAGCGAACACTGAAGCTTTCTTT. Encoded protein: CASSALTANTEAFF.

The chain employs TRBV19 and TRBJ2-5, with 7 positions matching TRBD2. Germline assignment: CDR1 LNHDA and CDR2 SQIVND (reference sequence). The CDR3 totals 14 residues. Trimming at V came to 6 bases and at J to 5 bases, leaving 9 bases not matched to a gene. CDR3: CASSPRGVRETQYF. In DNA form, the CDR3 reads TGTGCCAGTAGCCCACGGGGGGTTAGGGAGACCCAGTACTTC.